This T cell receptor beta chain comes out of a study of cytomegalovirus exposure and HLA in healthy donors. Libraries were prepared by immunoSEQ multiplex PCR; TCRdb keeps only in-frame clonotypes and omits some of them. The sample lists 250,000 or so clones, roughly 84% occurring once. The germline gives CDR1 MGHRA, CDR2 YSYEKL. This CDR3 region has 17 residues. Trimming shortened V by 0 bases and J by 0 bases, and 12 bases separated the two germline ends. This sequence was found in a man between 18 and 35 years old in good health and CMV-seropositive. Sequencing was carried out using PBMCs. The chain has TRBV4-1 and TRBJ1-3; D remains ambiguous. This CDR3 is CASSQDRSYGSGNTIYF. CDR3 coding DNA: TGCGCCAGCAGCCAAGATAGAAGCTATGGCTCTGGAAACACCATATATTTT.